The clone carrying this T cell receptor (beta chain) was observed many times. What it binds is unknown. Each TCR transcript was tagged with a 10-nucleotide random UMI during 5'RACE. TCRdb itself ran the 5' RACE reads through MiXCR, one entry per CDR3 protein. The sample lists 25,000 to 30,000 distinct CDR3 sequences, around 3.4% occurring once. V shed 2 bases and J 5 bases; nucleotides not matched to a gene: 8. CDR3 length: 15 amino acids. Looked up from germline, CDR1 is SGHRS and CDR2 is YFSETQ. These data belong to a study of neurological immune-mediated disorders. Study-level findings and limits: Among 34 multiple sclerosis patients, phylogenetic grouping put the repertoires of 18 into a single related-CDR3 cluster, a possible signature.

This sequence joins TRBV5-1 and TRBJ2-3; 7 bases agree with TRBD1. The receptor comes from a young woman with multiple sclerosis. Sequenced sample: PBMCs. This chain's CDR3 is CASSLEDRSVDTQYF. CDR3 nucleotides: TGCGCCAGCAGCTTAGAGGACAGGTCCGTAGATACGCAGTATTTT.